This is a list of T cell receptor beta chains from one sample in a study of lymphopenia after photon versus proton radiotherapy. Profiling relied on immunoSEQ multiplex PCR, and the TCRdb table lists in-frame clones only, not all of them. The sample records 55,000 to 85,000 clones, approximately 90% being singletons. Sequencing used peripheral blood, obtained from a patient treated with photon-based radiotherapy. These receptors were taken from a middle-aged woman with cholangiocarcinoma. Each CDR3 is given with its conserved first and last residue. Fields, in order: J gene, D gene, V gene, clone size, CDR3 DNA, CDR3 protein. D genes are given only for firm matches. Not all rows give a size; the values are once, few, many and, for expanded clones, a class.

TRBJ1-1	NA	TRBV5-4	NA	TGTGCCAGCTCTCGGACCGGGGCCGTCATGAACACTGAAGCTTTCTTT	CASSRTGAVMNTEAFF
TRBJ1-2	TRBD1	TRBV15	NA	TGTGCCACCAGCAGAGGGGACAGGGGGCTCCCGGGAGGCTACACCTTC	CATSRGDRGLPGGYTF
TRBJ1-2	NA	TRBV30	NA	TGTGCCTGGAGTGGGGACTACTATGGCTACACCTTC	CAWSGDYYGYTF
TRBJ2-7	NA	TRBV9	NA	TGTGCCAGCAGTGGGAGCTTTGCCGGAGGGGGCAACGAGCAGTACTTC	CASSGSFAGGGNEQYF
TRBJ1-1	NA	TRBV7-8	NA	TGTGCCAGCAGCCAAGGGGGGGGAATGGCTTTCTTT	CASSQGGGMAFF
TRBJ1-1	NA	TRBV10-3	NA	TGTGCCATCAGTGGGGATGATCCCGAAGCTTTCTTT	CAISGDDPEAFF
TRBJ2-3	NA	TRBV7-9	NA	TGTGCCAGCAGCTTACGCGGGGTTAACACAGATACGCAGTATTTT	CASSLRGVNTDTQYF
TRBJ2-3	TRBD2	TRBV5-1	once	TGCGCCAGCAGCTGGACCGGGACTAGCGGGAGAATAACAGATACGCAGTATTTT	CASSWTGTSGRITDTQYF
TRBJ2-4	NA	TRBV6-1	NA	TGTGCCAGCTACAAGGGGGGACCTGCCAAAAACATTCAGTACTTC	CASYKGGPAKNIQYF
TRBJ1-1	NA	TRBV5-1	NA	TGCGCCAGCAGCTTGGCACGGTTGAACACTGAAGCTTTCTTT	CASSLARLNTEAFF
TRBJ2-7	TRBD2	TRBV7-9	NA	TGTGCCAGCAGCTTACTAGCGGGGGCGATCTACGAGCAGTACTTC	CASSLLAGAIYEQYF
TRBJ1-6	TRBD1	TRBV5-1	NA	TGCGCCAGCAGCGTACAGGGGGCTGAAAATTCACCCCTCCACTTT	CASSVQGAENSPLHF
TRBJ1-3	NA	TRBV27	NA	TGTGCCAGCAGTTTATGGGCAGGGTCTGGAAACACCATATATTTT	CASSLWAGSGNTIYF
TRBJ2-2	NA	TRBV4-2	NA	TGTGCCAGTGCCACCGGGGACTCTATGAACACCGGGGAGCTGTTTTTT	CASATGDSMNTGELFF
TRBJ2-2	NA	TRBV19	NA	TGTGCCAGTAGTATAATGGGCGGGGTCCCCGGGGAGCTGTTTTTT	CASSIMGGVPGELFF
TRBJ1-1	NA	TRBV11-2	NA	TGTGCCAGCAGCTTATATGGGTTTAACGCTTTCTTT	CASSLYGFNAFF
TRBJ1-2	NA	TRBV7-6	NA	TGTGCCAGCAGCTTAGTCAGGGACCCTGGCTACACCTTC	CASSLVRDPGYTF
TRBJ1-1	TRBD1	TRBV15	NA	TGTGCCACCAGCGGGGGACAGAGGATGAACACTGAAGCTTTCTTT	CATSGGQRMNTEAFF
TRBJ1-1	NA	TRBV7-9	NA	TGTGCCAGCAGCTTAGGTCTGGTAGGGACTGAAGCTTTCTTT	CASSLGLVGTEAFF
TRBJ1-1	TRBD1	TRBV5-4	NA	TGTGCCAGCAGCCCAAAAGGGGGACAGACGAGAAACACTGAAGCTTTCTTT	CASSPKGGQTRNTEAFF
TRBJ1-4	NA	TRBV7-9	once	TGTGCCAGCAGCTTAGGCCCAGCCCTCAATGAAAAACTGTTTTTT	CASSLGPALNEKLFF
TRBJ1-1	NA	TRBV19	few	TGTGCCAGTAGTGAAGGCAGGGTGAGGAACACTGAAGCTTTCTTT	CASSEGRVRNTEAFF
TRBJ1-3	NA	TRBV30	NA	TGTGCCTGGAGTGGAAACACCATATATTTT	CAWSGNTIYF
TRBJ1-2	NA	TRBV27	NA	TGTGCCAGCAGTCCCATCGGGGTTCCAAACCCGGGGGGCTACACCTTC	CASSPIGVPNPGGYTF
TRBJ1-2	TRBD1	TRBV6-1	few	TGTGCCAGCAGTGCTCCTCAGGGGGCATGGGGGCACGGCTACACCTTC	CASSAPQGAWGHGYTF
TRBJ2-1	TRBD2	TRBV28	NA	TGTGCCAGCAGCCGAGGGGAACTAGCGGGAAGGCTTGAGCAGTTCTTC	CASSRGELAGRLEQFF
TRBJ2-2	TRBD2	TRBV28	NA	TGTGCCAGCAAAGCGGGAGGGTTGTACACCGGGGAGCTGTTTTTT	CASKAGGLYTGELFF
TRBJ2-7	NA	TRBV21-1	NA	TGTGCCAGTTTTTTAAGACCGACAGTCTACGAGCAGTACTTC	CASFLRPTVYEQYF
TRBJ2-1	NA	TRBV6-5	NA	TGTGCCAGCAGTTACTCGAACGGGCTTACCTACAATGAGCAGTTCTTC	CASSYSNGLTYNEQFF
TRBJ2-1	NA	TRBV18	NA	TGTGCCAGCTCACCACTAGGAGGTGAGCAGTTCTTC	CASSPLGGEQFF
TRBJ1-2	NA	TRBV5-1	NA	TGCGCCAGCATCCCCGCCCCTGGACAGTTCTATGGCTACACCTTC	CASIPAPGQFYGYTF
TRBJ2-5	NA	TRBV9	NA	TGTGCCAGCAGTGGGTGGGACCTGCAAGAGACCCAGTACTTC	CASSGWDLQETQYF
TRBJ1-5	NA	TRBV4-3	NA	TGCGCCAGCAGCCACGAAGCTAATCAGCCCCAGCATTTT	CASSHEANQPQHF
TRBJ2-1	NA	TRBV30	NA	TGTGCCTGGAGTCCGGACCGGGATGAGCAGTTCTTC	CAWSPDRDEQFF
TRBJ2-7	NA	TRBV6-1	NA	TGTGCCAGCAGTGAATCAAAAGAGCAGTACTTC	CASSESKEQYF
TRBJ2-7	TRBD1	TRBV2	NA	TGTGCCAGCAGGGCGGGACAGGGGGCTAACGAGCAGTACTTC	CASRAGQGANEQYF
TRBJ2-7	TRBD1	TRBV7-9	NA	TGTGCCAGCAGAGATACCTTCGACAGGGACTCCTACGAGCAGTACTTC	CASRDTFDRDSYEQYF
TRBJ2-1	TRBD1	TRBV9	once	TGTGCCAGCAGCGAGACGACAGGGAACTCTATGGGTGAGCAGTTCTTC	CASSETTGNSMGEQFF
TRBJ2-7	TRBD1	TRBV29-1	NA	TGCAGCGTTCAGTTAGGGACAGGAAGCTCCTACGAGCAGTACTTC	CSVQLGTGSSYEQYF
TRBJ1-6	NA	TRBV2	few	TGTGCCAGCAGTAACCCGGAGGAGGATTCACCCCTCCACTTT	CASSNPEEDSPLHF
TRBJ2-7	NA	TRBV5-6	NA	TGTGCCAGCAGCAATTACTACGAGCAGTACTTC	CASSNYYEQYF
TRBJ2-1	NA	TRBV7-8	NA	TGTGCCAGCAGCTCAGCCTATGAGCAGTTCTTC	CASSSAYEQFF
TRBJ2-7	TRBD2	TRBV5-6	NA	TGTGCCAGCAGCTTGGTCACTAGCGGGAGCTCCTACGAGCAGTACTTC	CASSLVTSGSSYEQYF
TRBJ1-2	NA	TRBV27	NA	TGTGCCAGCAGTGACGCGAGTGCTTTCGGTGGCTACACCTTC	CASSDASAFGGYTF
TRBJ2-7	TRBD2	TRBV5-4	NA	TGTGCCAGCAGCCGTGAGGGAGGGAAGGACGAGCAGTACTTC	CASSREGGKDEQYF
TRBJ2-5	TRBD1	TRBV6-1	NA	TGTGCCAGCAGTGAAGGCCTAGGGGGCGCGGAAAAGACCCAGTACTTC	CASSEGLGGAEKTQYF
TRBJ1-6	TRBD1	TRBV5-1	NA	TGCGCCAGCTCCGACGGACAGGGGAATTCACCCCTCCACTTT	CASSDGQGNSPLHF
TRBJ2-5	TRBD2	TRBV6-1	NA	TGTGCCAGCAGGAGGGAGCGGGGGGCCCAAGAGACCCAGTACTTC	CASRRERGAQETQYF
TRBJ1-6	NA	TRBV10-3	NA	TGTGCCATCAGCCCCCGGGATTCAATTAATTCACCCCTCCACTTT	CAISPRDSINSPLHF